The entry below gives a single T cell receptor beta chain sequence along with its context. This sample is drawn from a study of monozygotic twins with inflammatory bowel disease. This CDR3 has 14 amino acids. Germline CDR1 is SGHRS and CDR2 is YFSETQ. After re-calling the 5' RACE reads, TCRdb lists one entry per CDR3 protein, DNA absent. This sample contains about 450,000 distinct CDR3 sequences. The rearrangement links TRBV5-1 to TRBJ1-1. The origin of this receptor is a human donor with ulcerative colitis or Crohn's disease, or a healthy co-twin of an affected twin (not recorded which). Sequencing used blood. The CDR3 reads CASSLRSAHGEAFF. The full variable domain, its missing parts supplied by reference TRBV5-1 and TRBJ1-1, is KAGVTQTPRYLIKTRGQQVTLSCSPISGHRSVSWYQQTPGQGLQFLFEYFSETQRNKGNFPGRFSGRQFSNSRSEMNVSTLELGDSALYLCASSLRSAHGEAFFGQGTRLTVV.